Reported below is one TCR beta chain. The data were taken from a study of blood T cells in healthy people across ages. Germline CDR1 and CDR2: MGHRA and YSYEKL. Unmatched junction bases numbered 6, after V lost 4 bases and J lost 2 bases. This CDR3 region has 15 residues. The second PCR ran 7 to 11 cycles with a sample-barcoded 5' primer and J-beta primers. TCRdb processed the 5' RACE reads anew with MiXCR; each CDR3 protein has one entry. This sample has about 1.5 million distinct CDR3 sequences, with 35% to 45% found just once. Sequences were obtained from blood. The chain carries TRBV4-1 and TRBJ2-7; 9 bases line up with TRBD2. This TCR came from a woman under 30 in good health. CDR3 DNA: TGCGCCAGCAGCCGGCCCCTAGCGGGGACCTACGAGCAGTACTTC. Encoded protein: CASSRPLAGTYEQYF.